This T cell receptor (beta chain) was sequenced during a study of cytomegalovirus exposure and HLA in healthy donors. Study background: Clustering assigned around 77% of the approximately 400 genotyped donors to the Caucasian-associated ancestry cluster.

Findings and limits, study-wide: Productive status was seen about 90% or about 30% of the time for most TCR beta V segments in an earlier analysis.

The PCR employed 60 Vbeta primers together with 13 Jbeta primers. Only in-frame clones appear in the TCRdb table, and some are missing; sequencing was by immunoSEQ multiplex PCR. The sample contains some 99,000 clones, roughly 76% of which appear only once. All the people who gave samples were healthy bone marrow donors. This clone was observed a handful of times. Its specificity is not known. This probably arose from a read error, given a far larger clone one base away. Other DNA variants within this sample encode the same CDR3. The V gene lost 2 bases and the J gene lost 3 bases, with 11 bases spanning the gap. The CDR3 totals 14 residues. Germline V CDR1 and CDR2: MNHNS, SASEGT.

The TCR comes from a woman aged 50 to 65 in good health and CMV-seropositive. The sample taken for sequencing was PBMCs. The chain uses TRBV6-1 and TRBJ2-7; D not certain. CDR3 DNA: TGTGCCAGCAGTGAACACTCAGGCATCTACGAGCAGTACTTC. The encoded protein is CASSEHSGIYEQYF.